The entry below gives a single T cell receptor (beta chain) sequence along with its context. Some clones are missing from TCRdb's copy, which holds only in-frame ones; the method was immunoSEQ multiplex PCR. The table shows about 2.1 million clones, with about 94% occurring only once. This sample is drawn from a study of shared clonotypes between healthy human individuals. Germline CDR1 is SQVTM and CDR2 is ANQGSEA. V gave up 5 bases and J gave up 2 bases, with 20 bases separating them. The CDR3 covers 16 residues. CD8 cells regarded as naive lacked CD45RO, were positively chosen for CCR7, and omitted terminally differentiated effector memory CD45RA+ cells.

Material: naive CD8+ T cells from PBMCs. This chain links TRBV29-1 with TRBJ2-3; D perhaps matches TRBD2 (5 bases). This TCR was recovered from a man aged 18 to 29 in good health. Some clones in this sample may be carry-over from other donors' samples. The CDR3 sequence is CSVCGPAEPYTDTQYF. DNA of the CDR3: TGCAGCGTTTGCGGTCCAGCGGAACCCTACACAGATACGCAGTATTTT.